This entry describes one T cell receptor (beta chain). The junction departs from the called germline gene at one end, perhaps through a read error. This sample is part of a study of Graves' ophthalmopathy and Graves' hyperthyroidism. The evidence that diagnosis relied on was clinical symptoms, serum thyroxine, TRAb, thyroid ultrasound and orbital computed tomography. Germline V gives CDR1 ENHRY, CDR2 SYGVKD. The CDR3 totals 17 residues. Beta-chain TCR CDR3 regions were amplified from RNA transcripts. HTBI-primed RT-PCR formed the first round, and a multiplex PCR formed the second. TCRdb processed the multiplex PCR reads anew with MiXCR; each CDR3 protein has one entry. The sample gives about 640,000 distinct CDR3 sequences, about 40% of which show up once; roughly 3.5% is in the top ten.

This TCR came from an adult man with Graves' ophthalmopathy. The sample taken for sequencing was peripheral blood. J is TRBJ1-1 and V is TRBV10-3; 7 bases are shared with TRBD1. CDR3 nucleotides: TGTGCCAGCAGGTCCCAGGGGGGAGGCGTAGAAGGCACTGAAGTTTTCTTT. Its translation: CASRSQGGGVEGTEVFF.